This entry lists 2 T cell receptor beta chains sequenced from one sample in a study of CD8+ T cells in alopecia areata. This sample's treatment: oral pan-JAK inhibitor, 5-10 mg twice daily. Extracted RNA was reverse transcribed into cDNA, the sequencing template. Repertoires were generated with immunoSEQ multiplex PCR, while TCRdb's copy carries only in-frame clones and drops some. The table has over 60,000 clones, around 42% seen once. The specimen comprised CD8+ T cells sorted from blood, sampled at approximately week 39, from a patient treated with tofacitinib. The origin of the receptors is a human donor with alopecia areata.

This chain connects TRBV10-3 to TRBJ2-3; 9 nucleotides align to TRBD2. V lost 4 bases, J lost 6 bases, and 8 bases stayed unmatched. CDR1 ENHRY and CDR2 SYGVKD come from the germline V gene. This CDR3 has 15 residues. The CDR3 bases are TGTGCCATCAGTGGGGCGGGAGGGGAGTTGGATACGCAGTATTTT. It yields the protein CAISGAGGELDTQYF.

This clone was counted a few times. The chain combines TRBV29-1 with TRBJ2-1; perhaps TRBD2 as D (5 bases). Germline V gives CDR1 SQVTM, CDR2 ANQGSEA. V was pared by 7 bases and J by 1 base, with 5 bases between. CDR3 length: 11 residues. The CDR3 here is CSGESYNEQFF. In DNA form, the CDR3 reads TGCAGCGGGGAGTCCTACAATGAGCAGTTCTTC.